These 17 T cell receptor beta chains were all obtained from the same sample, sequenced in a study of T cells in narcolepsy. Only in-frame clones appear in the TCRdb table, and some are missing; sequencing was by immunoSEQ multiplex PCR. The sample records about 29,000 clones, around 87% being singletons. The material sequenced was memory (CD45RA-) CD4+ T cells from blood. The receptor source for this set is a human donor in good health.

The chain employs TRBV7-3 and TRBJ2-7, with D tentatively TRBD1 (6 bases). From germline, CDR1 is SGHTA and CDR2 FQGTGA. This CDR3 region has 14 residues. V gave up 5 bases and J gave up 2 bases, with 13 bases separating them. The CDR3 DNA follows: TGTGCCAGCAGCCCAGGGACATTCCCCTACGAGCAGTACTTC. It translates to CASSPGTFPYEQYF.

This chain uses TRBV27 with TRBJ2-5; 11 bases map to TRBD2. J was trimmed by 4 bases and V by 5 bases; bases with no gene match: 6. The length of the CDR3 is 15 residues. CDR1 is MNHEY and CDR2 is SMNVEV in the germline V gene (reference sequence). As DNA, the CDR3 is TGTGCCAGCAGTCTACTAGCGGGGGTAGTAGAGACCCAGTACTTC. Translated, it gives CASSLLAGVVETQYF.

Only a few counts were recorded for this clone. The DNA for the CDR3 is TGTGCCAGCAGTGATCCGGGTCTCTACGAGCAGTACTTC. It specifies CASSDPGLYEQYF. The rearrangement joins TRBV2 to TRBJ2-7; unclear D gene. Looked up from germline, CDR1 is SNHLY and CDR2 is FYNNEI. The CDR3 spans 13 residues. Trimming took 3 bases from V and 3 from J, leaving 9 bases between them.

To note about this clone: Within the sample, other DNA sequences also encode this same CDR3. The J gene is TRBJ1-3, the V gene TRBV5-1, with D possibly matching TRBD1 (5 bases). This CDR3 region has 17 residues. Germline loops: CDR1 SGHRS, CDR2 YFSETQ. V was shortened by 0 bases and J by 1 base, with 14 bases between the two germline ends. The CDR3, as DNA: TGCGCCAGCAGCTTGGAAAGGGCAGGGTTGTCTGGAAACACCATATATTTT. Protein product: CASSLERAGLSGNTIYF. Combining the CDR3 with reference TRBV5-1 and TRBJ1-3 gives the whole variable domain KAGVTQTPRYLIKTRGQQVTLSCSPISGHRSVSWYQQTPGQGLQFLFEYFSETQRNKGNFPGRFSGRQFSNSRSEMNVSTLELGDSALYLCASSLERAGLSGNTIYFGEGSWLTVV.

This chain links TRBV5-4 with TRBJ2-2; perhaps TRBD2 as D (5 bases). The ends were cut back, 2 bases at V and 6 bases at J, with 8 bases in the middle. Germline CDR1 and CDR2: SGHNT and YYREEE (reference sequence). CDR3 length: 13 residues. CDR3 sequence reads: CASSFPGSGELFF. In nucleotides, the CDR3 is TGTGCCAGCAGCTTCCCGGGGTCCGGGGAGCTGTTTTTT.

This sequence joins TRBV4-3 and TRBJ1-2; 7 positions match TRBD1. Germline values: CDR1 LGHNA, CDR2 YSLEER. V lost 4 bases, J lost 1 base, and 3 bases stayed unmatched. The CDR3 spans 14 residues. CDR3 coding DNA: TGCGCCAGCAGCCGGACAGGCGTTAACTATGGCTACACCTTC. Protein product: CASSRTGVNYGYTF.

The chain uses TRBV6-5 and TRBJ1-1; D unclear. Germline assignment: CDR1 MNHEY and CDR2 SVGAGI. Trimming pared 8 bases from V and 6 bases from J, leaving 10 bases between. The CDR3 covers 11 residues. CDR3 region: CASEDGSEAFF. Here the CDR3 DNA reads TGTGCCAGCGAGGACGGGTCTGAAGCTTTCTTT.

The chain recombines TRBV7-3 with TRBJ1-3, with unresolved D. Germline lookup yields CDR1 SGHTA and CDR2 FQGTGA. V lost 6 bases and J lost 0, with 6 bases in between. The CDR3 length is 13 residues. DNA for the CDR3: TGTGCCAGCAGACCGGACTCTGGAAACACCATATATTTT. It is translated as CASRPDSGNTIYF. Filled out from reference TRBV7-3 and TRBJ1-3, the complete variable domain reads GAGVSQTPSNKVTEKGKYVELRCDPISGHTALYWYRQSLGQGPEFLIYFQGTGAADDSGLPNDRFFAVRPEGSVSTLKIQRTERGDSAVYLCASRPDSGNTIYFGEGSWLTVV.

Comment on this clone: One junction end does not reproduce the germline sequence, and a read error may be involved. The genes are TRBV7-8 and TRBJ1-5; D ambiguous. The length of the CDR3 is 15 residues. CDR1 and CDR2 from the germline V gene are SGHVS and FQNEAQ. In DNA, the CDR3 is TGTGCCAGCGGCTTAGAAGGGAGTAGCAATCAGCCCCAGCATTTT. This encodes CASGLEGSSNQPQHF.

J is TRBJ2-3 and V is TRBV7-3; D is possibly TRBD1 or TRBD2 (5 bases each). The CDR3 runs to 17 residues. Germline CDR1 and CDR2: SGHTA and FQGTGA. Trimming removed 8 bases from V and 1 base from J, with 22 bases in between. DNA of the CDR3: TGTGCCAGCGGTCCCCTGGGGGACCCTCGGGGCACAGATACGCAGTATTTT. Translation: CASGPLGDPRGTDTQYF. Full variable domain (rest looked up from reference TRBV7-3 and TRBJ2-3): GAGVSQTPSNKVTEKGKYVELRCDPISGHTALYWYRQSLGQGPEFLIYFQGTGAADDSGLPNDRFFAVRPEGSVSTLKIQRTERGDSAVYLCASGPLGDPRGTDTQYFGPGTRLTVL.

In regard to this clone: Other nucleotide sequences from this sample produce the same CDR3. The V and J genes are TRBV7-2 and TRBJ1-2; 7 bases agree with TRBD1. The CDR3 length is 14 residues. V shed 5 bases and J 6 bases; nucleotides not matched to a gene: 9. The germline V gene encodes CDR1 SGHTA and CDR2 FQGNSA. CDR3 in amino acids: CASSLSQGSNGYTF. Here the CDR3 DNA reads TGTGCCAGCAGCCTATCACAGGGGAGTAATGGCTACACCTTC.

For the CDR3, the DNA is TGCGCCAGCAGCCCCACTCTAGCGGCGAACACCGGGGAGCTGTTTTTT. Translation: CASSPTLAANTGELFF. The chain joins TRBV5-1 to TRBJ2-2; 7 bases agree with TRBD2. The CDR3 contains 16 residues. Germline CDR1 is SGHRS and CDR2 is YFSETQ. The J segment lost 0 bases and the V segment lost 4 bases, leaving 6 bases of the junction unmatched.

V and J are TRBV7-8 and TRBJ1-5, with 10 positions matching TRBD1. From germline, CDR1 is SGHVS and CDR2 FQNEAQ. V was pared by 1 base and J by 1 base, with 7 bases of the junction left unmatched. The CDR3 spans 18 residues. CDR3 nucleotide sequence: TGTGCCAGCAGCTTAGTAGTCGGGACAGGGGTAAGCAATCAGCCCCAGCATTTT. Translating it yields CASSLVVGTGVSNQPQHF.

This clone was recorded only once. The chain combines TRBV6-5 with TRBJ2-3, with 10 bases aligning to TRBD2. The V gene end was trimmed by 7 bases and the J gene end by 2 bases; junction bases not matched to a gene: 3. Germline-derived CDR1 and CDR2 are MNHEY and SVGAGI. This CDR3 has 14 amino acids. The CDR3 here is CASKTSGATDTQYF. The CDR3 nucleotides read TGTGCCAGCAAAACTAGCGGGGCCACAGATACGCAGTATTTT.

J is TRBJ2-3 and V is TRBV5-1, with 10 nucleotides matching TRBD2. The trim removed 3 bases at V and 3 bases at J, leaving 4 bases unmatched. The CDR3 is made up of 15 amino acids. Germline V gene lookup returns CDR1 SGHRS and CDR2 YFSETQ. The CDR3 DNA is TGCGCCAGCAGCTCGGAGACTAGCGGGACAGATACGCAGTATTTT. It translates to CASSSETSGTDTQYF.

The gene calls are TRBV6-1 and TRBJ1-1; D possibly corresponds to TRBD1 (6 bases). The CDR3 length is 14 residues. Germline V gene sequence: CDR1 MNHNS, CDR2 SASEGT. Trimming removed 10 bases at V and 0 bases at J, with 15 bases between. For the CDR3, the DNA is TGTGCCACCGGGAGGACAGTCATGAACACTGAAGCTTTCTTT. This encodes CATGRTVMNTEAFF.

The chain combines TRBV5-5 with TRBJ2-7; TRBD1 might be the D (6 bases). The V end lost 2 bases, the J end lost 2 bases, and 8 bases lay between the germline ends. The length of the CDR3 is 13 residues. Germline V gene lookup returns CDR1 SGHKS and CDR2 YYEKEE (reference sequence). The CDR3 region has the DNA TGTGCCAGCAGCTTTCAGGGGACCTACGAGCAGTACTTC. This encodes CASSFQGTYEQYF. Using reference TRBV5-5 and TRBJ2-7 for the parts outside the CDR3, the full variable domain is DAGVTQSPTHLIKTRGQQVTLRCSPISGHKSVSWYQQVLGQGPQFIFQYYEKEERGRGNFPDRFSARQFPNYSSELNVNALLLGDSALYLCASSFQGTYEQYFGPGTRLTVT.